These 31 T cell receptor beta chains share one sample of origin, sequenced in a study of cytotoxic CD8 clonotypes in ibrutinib-treated CLL. Sequencing used immunoSEQ multiplex PCR; TCRdb keeps in-frame clones, though not all of them. The table includes about 200,000 clones, 75% to 85% detected once. This specimen consisted of PBMCs, obtained after 12 months of ibrutinib treatment. The receptor source for this set is a human donor with chronic lymphocytic leukemia.

Points on this clone: Other DNA sequences of this sample code for an identical CDR3. The chain links TRBV5-1 to TRBJ1-4, with D uncertain. The CDR3 extends over 14 amino acids. V gave up 0 bases and J gave up 2 bases, with 5 bases separating them. CDR1 and CDR2 (germline): SGHRS, YFSETQ. The CDR3 sequence is CASSLGATNEKLFF. The DNA of the CDR3 is TGCGCCAGCAGCTTGGGGGCCACTAATGAAAAACTGTTTTTT.

CDR3 loop: CASSPQARPTYEQYF. CDR3 nucleotides: TGTGCCAGCAGCCCCCAGGCGCGGCCGACCTACGAGCAGTACTTC. This chain links TRBV7-9 with TRBJ2-7; the D is unclear. Trimming removed 5 bases at V and 2 bases at J, with 16 bases between. CDR1 is SEHNR, CDR2 FQNEAQ, per germline (reference sequence). The CDR3 is 15 amino acids.

This clone was counted a single time. This chain joins TRBV27 and TRBJ1-4, with a weak D call TRBD1 (6 bases). In germline, CDR1 is MNHEY, CDR2 SMNVEV (reference sequence). This CDR3 comprises 15 residues. Trimming took off 10 bases at V and 8 bases at J, with 23 bases between the two ends. CDR3 amino acids: CATSGQLEGLEKLFF. DNA for the CDR3: TGTGCCACCTCAGGACAGTTGGAAGGCTTGGAAAAACTGTTTTTT.

This chain uses TRBV19 with TRBJ2-2; unclear D gene. The CDR3 covers 15 residues. V was clipped by 2 bases and J by 2 bases, with 9 bases between them. Germline CDR1 LNHDA, CDR2 SQIVND (reference sequence). The CDR3 bases are TGTGCCAGTAGTATAACCAGGTTTAACACCGGGGAGCTGTTTTTT. This encodes CASSITRFNTGELFF.

This clone was observed a handful of times. This chain links TRBV11-2 with TRBJ1-1; 7 nucleotides agree with TRBD1. This CDR3 contains 14 residues. V dropped 5 bases and J dropped 8; count of bases not matched to a gene: 11. Germline CDR1 reads SGHAT; CDR2 reads FQNNGV. The CDR3 coding sequence is TGTGCCAGCAGCCTCCATTGGGGACAGAAGGAAGCTTTCTTT. It translates to CASSLHWGQKEAFF.

The chain is built from TRBV2 and TRBJ1-5, with 7 bases that match TRBD1. The CDR3 runs 15 residues. V was clipped by 7 bases and J by 3 bases; unmatched bases: 9. CDR1 and CDR2 from the germline V gene are SNHLY and FYNNEI. The CDR3 reads CASKGAGGANQPQHF. Written as DNA, the CDR3 is TGTGCCAGCAAAGGGGCAGGGGGTGCCAATCAGCCCCAGCATTTT.

This clone has just one count. V gene TRBV5-1 combines with J gene TRBJ2-1; possibly TRBD1 for D (7 bases). V lost 0 bases to trimming and J lost 3 bases, with 16 bases between them. CDR1 is SGHRS, CDR2 YFSETQ, per germline. The CDR3 contains 17 residues. As DNA, the CDR3 is TGCGCCAGCAGCTTGGATGGGCGGGACAGCATCTACAATGAGCAGTTCTTC. Translation: CASSLDGRDSIYNEQFF.

The chain is built from TRBV19 and TRBJ2-7; 8 bases are a match to TRBD2. CDR1 is LNHDA, CDR2 SQIVND, per germline (reference sequence). Trimming cost V 5 bases and J 0 bases; bases outside gene matches: 3. This CDR3 comprises 14 residues. In DNA form, the CDR3 reads TGTGCCAGTAGTCGGCGGGAGGTCTCCTACGAGCAGTACTTC. Its translation: CASSRREVSYEQYF.

This clone showed up just once. A read error may explain this, as a much larger clone is one base away. The chain joins TRBV10-2 to TRBJ1-2; D is perhaps TRBD1 (5 bases). This CDR3 contains 13 residues. Germline CDR1 and CDR2: WSHSY and SAAADI. V lost 2 bases and J 2 bases, leaving 6 bases between the germline ends. CDR3 coding DNA: TGCGCCAGCAGTGAGGACAGAAACTATGGCTACACCTTC. Residues: CASSEDRNYGYTF.

This sequence joins TRBV29-1 and TRBJ1-3, with TRBD1 matching over 7 bases. The CDR3 has 17 residues. With V trimmed by 7 bases and J by 6 bases, 21 bases remained unmatched. Per the germline V gene, CDR1 is SQVTM and CDR2 is ANQGSEA. The CDR3 loop reads CSAAPGGNLVYENTIYF. In nucleotides, the CDR3 is TGCAGCGCGGCGCCAGGGGGTAATTTGGTCTACGAAAACACCATATATTTT.

The chain has TRBV9 and TRBJ2-5; 7 nucleotides agree with TRBD1. Losses at the gene ends were 0 bases for V and 2 bases for J; bases not matched to a gene: 4. Germline lookup yields CDR1 SGDLS and CDR2 YYNGEE. The CDR3 sequence is 15 residues long. The CDR3 sequence: CASSVVTGQQETQYF. The CDR3 DNA reads TGTGCCAGCAGCGTAGTGACAGGGCAGCAAGAGACCCAGTACTTC.

This chain joins TRBV6-5 and TRBJ2-5; tentative D call: TRBD1 (6 bases). Trimming pared 0 bases from V and 1 base from J, leaving 12 bases between. Germline V gene data show CDR1 as MNHEY and CDR2 as SVGAGI. CDR3 length: 16 residues. The CDR3 spells CASSYSRQVGQETQYF. The DNA for the CDR3 is TGTGCCAGCAGTTACTCAAGACAGGTGGGCCAAGAGACCCAGTACTTC.

The rearrangement links TRBV6-1 to TRBJ1-1; D perhaps matches TRBD1 (6 bases). CDR3 length: 13 residues. CDR1 and CDR2 (germline): MNHNS, SASEGT. Trimming left V 1 base short and J 10 bases short, with 13 bases between. The CDR3 region is CASSEGLGGRAFF. The CDR3 region has the DNA TGTGCCAGCAGTGAAGGTTTGGGGGGGCGAGCTTTCTTT.

V gene TRBV19 combines with J gene TRBJ2-3, with D perhaps matching TRBD2 (6 bases). Germline V lookup: CDR1 LNHDA, CDR2 SQIVND (reference sequence). There are 13 residues in the CDR3. The V and J ends lost 1 base and 7 bases respectively, with 9 bases between them. The CDR3, as DNA: TGTGCCAGTAGTATAGGGAGGGAGTATACGCAGTATTTT. Translated: CASSIGREYTQYF.

This sequence joins TRBV5-1 and TRBJ2-7; D is possibly TRBD1 or TRBD2 (5 bases each). From germline, CDR1 is SGHRS and CDR2 YFSETQ. CDR3 length equals 16 residues. V was clipped by 4 bases and J by 6 bases, with 23 bases between them. The CDR3 is CASSPAGTQYGAEQYF. The CDR3, as DNA: TGCGCCAGCAGCCCAGCCGGGACGCAATACGGGGCCGAGCAGTACTTC.

V gene TRBV30 combines with J gene TRBJ2-7; D may be TRBD2 (6 bases). There are 15 residues in the CDR3. Germline-derived CDR1 and CDR2 are GTSNPN and SVGIG (reference sequence). V dropped 4 bases and J dropped 0 bases, with 16 bases sitting between them. The CDR3 protein is CAWTRVAATSYEQYF. The CDR3 DNA follows: TGTGCCTGGACTAGAGTAGCGGCGACCTCCTACGAGCAGTACTTC.

This chain connects TRBV6-5 to TRBJ1-2; D unclear. Germline V gene data show CDR1 as MNHEY and CDR2 as SVGAGI. CDR3 length: 13 residues. V lost 7 bases, J lost 8 bases, and 17 bases lay in between. This CDR3 reads CASTRFHGWGYTF. CDR3 nucleotide sequence: TGTGCCAGCACCCGATTCCATGGGTGGGGCTACACCTTC.

This chain connects TRBV5-1 to TRBJ2-2, with TRBD2 as a possible D gene (6 bases). CDR3 length: 16 residues. The V end lost 0 bases, the J end lost 2 bases, and 11 bases lay between the germline ends. Germline V gene sequence: CDR1 SGHRS, CDR2 YFSETQ. The DNA of the CDR3 is TGCGCCAGCAGCTTGGCAGGAGGGCTTAACACCGGGGAGCTGTTTTTT. It is translated as CASSLAGGLNTGELFF.

The chain employs TRBV30 and TRBJ2-5; tentative D call: TRBD1 (5 bases). Trimming left V 1 base short and J 5 bases short, with 14 bases between. CDR3 length: 14 amino acids. Germline assignment: CDR1 GTSNPN and CDR2 SVGIG (reference sequence). The CDR3 reads CAWSGQGLRETQYF. The CDR3, as DNA: TGTGCCTGGAGTGGCCAGGGCCTAAGGGAGACCCAGTACTTC.

The chain couples TRBV5-1 to TRBJ2-2, with no clear D. The CDR3 has 15 residues. Trimming left V 1 base short and J 6 bases short, with 13 bases between. Germline CDR1 and CDR2: SGHRS and YFSETQ. The CDR3 region is CASSLSFAVPGELFF. The CDR3 DNA reads as TGCGCCAGCAGCTTGTCTTTCGCTGTTCCCGGGGAGCTGTTTTTT.

The chain links TRBV9 to TRBJ1-2, with D perhaps TRBD1 (6 bases). CDR1 is SGDLS and CDR2 is YYNGEE in the germline V gene. The ends were cut back, 5 bases at V and 6 bases at J, with 14 bases in the middle. The length of the CDR3 is 13 residues. Written as DNA, the CDR3 is TGTGCCAGCAGGAGGGGAGGGGGTAATGGCTACACCTTC. Translation gives CASRRGGGNGYTF.

This chain uses TRBV2 with TRBJ2-2; 8 positions agree with TRBD1. Germline values: CDR1 SNHLY, CDR2 FYNNEI. The CDR3 covers 13 residues. V was pared by 6 bases and J by 4 bases, with 1 base of the junction left unmatched. CDR3 residues: CASRDRVTGELFF. In nucleotides, the CDR3 is TGTGCCAGCAGGGACAGGGTCACCGGGGAGCTGTTTTTT. The whole variable domain, filled in from reference TRBV2 and TRBJ2-2, reads EPEVTQTPSHQVTQMGQEVILRCVPISNHLYFYWYRQILGQKVEFLVSFYNNEISEKSEIFDDQFSVERPDGSNFTLKIRSTKLEDSAMYFCASRDRVTGELFFGEGSRLTVL.

This clone was picked up one time. The V call is TRBV6-6, the J call TRBJ1-6; no reliable D call. This CDR3 region has 12 residues. V dropped 8 bases and J dropped 10 bases, with 12 bases sitting between them. Germline assignment: CDR1 MNHNY and CDR2 SVGAGI (reference sequence). The CDR3 reads CASGEPQSPLHF. In DNA form, the CDR3 reads TGTGCCAGCGGCGAACCACAGTCACCCCTCCACTTT.

The chain combines TRBV4-1 with TRBJ1-4, with D perhaps matching TRBD1 (5 bases). This CDR3 is 12 amino acids long. The germline V and J ends were trimmed by 4 bases and 13 bases, with 13 bases remaining between them. Germline-derived CDR1 and CDR2 are MGHRA and YSYEKL. CDR3 bases: TGCGCCAGCAGCCCTCAACAGGAGAGACTGTTTTTT. Translated, it gives CASSPQQERLFF.

Remarks on this clone: Other nucleotide sequences from this sample produce the same CDR3. The chain employs TRBV6-5 and TRBJ2-7, with 7 bases aligning to TRBD1. The CDR3 totals 15 residues. Germline CDR1 is MNHEY and CDR2 is SVGAGI. The J segment lost 3 bases and the V segment lost 0 bases, leaving 5 bases of the junction unmatched. The chain's CDR3 is CASSYSRSGGYEQYF. DNA of the CDR3: TGTGCCAGCAGTTACTCCCGTTCAGGGGGCTACGAGCAGTACTTC.

This clone was seen a single time. V gene TRBV28 combines with J gene TRBJ1-2, with 7 bases fitting TRBD1. There are 15 residues in the CDR3. After removal of 2 bases from V and 4 bases from J, the junction contained 7 bases not matched to a gene. CDR1 and CDR2 (germline): MDHEN, SYDVKM. The CDR3 protein is CASSLGQATTYGYTF. CDR3 coding DNA: TGTGCCAGCAGTTTAGGACAGGCGACTACCTATGGCTACACCTTC.

This clone was seen once. The chain employs TRBV11-3 and TRBJ2-1, with 8 bases identical to TRBD2. The CDR3 covers 16 residues. In germline, CDR1 is SGHNT, CDR2 YENEEA. V was clipped by 5 bases and J by 8 bases; unmatched bases: 14. Here the CDR3 DNA reads TGTGCCAGCAGCCCGGGTCGGACCGGGGGGGTTCATGAGCAGTTCTTC. Protein sequence: CASSPGRTGGVHEQFF.

J is TRBJ2-1 and V is TRBV2; D perhaps matches TRBD2 (7 bases). The CDR3 has 14 residues. Trimming pared 6 bases from V and 3 bases from J, leaving 12 bases between. The germline gives CDR1 SNHLY, CDR2 FYNNEI. CDR3 coding DNA: TGTGCCAGCAGGAGGGAGGGGGTCTACAATGAGCAGTTCTTC. This sequence encodes CASRREGVYNEQFF.

The rearrangement uses TRBV7-2 and TRBJ2-4; possibly TRBD2 for D (6 bases). CDR3 length equals 12 residues. V lost 4 bases to trimming and J lost 15 bases, with 16 bases between them. In germline, CDR1 is SGHTA, CDR2 FQGNSA. The CDR3 region has the DNA TGTGCCAGCAGCTCCGGGGGTGGCATACGGTACTTC. This codes for CASSSGGGIRYF.

The rearrangement uses TRBV7-8 and TRBJ1-4, with unresolved D. The germline V and J ends were trimmed by 5 bases and 6 bases, with 10 bases remaining between them. This CDR3 has 13 residues. In germline, CDR1 is SGHVS, CDR2 FQNEAQ. CDR3: CASSPREDEKLFF. The DNA for the CDR3 is TGTGCCAGCAGCCCCCGAGAAGATGAAAAACTGTTTTTT.

This chain links TRBV4-2 with TRBJ1-2; D might be TRBD1 (5 bases). CDR1 is LGHNA and CDR2 is YNFKEQ in the germline V gene. The V gene lost 0 bases and the J gene lost 6 bases, with 11 bases spanning the gap. The CDR3 contains 14 residues. The CDR3 protein is CASSQDPGADGYTF. CDR3 bases: TGTGCCAGCAGCCAAGATCCCGGGGCGGATGGCTACACCTTC.